This is a list of T cell receptor beta chains from one sample in a study of T-cell reconstitution after alpha-beta-depleted transplantation in children. TCRdb independently ran MiXCR on the PCR reads; one entry per CDR3 protein. The sample shows 200,000 to 250,000 distinct CDR3 sequences, 7% to 9% of them seen only once. This specimen was PBMCs, mostly from graft donor cells, taken 360 days after TCRalphabeta/CD19-depleted stem cell transplant. The receptors stem from a male patient between 2 and 10 years old who had a stem cell transplant for acute myeloid leukemia, so the T cells may come from the graft donor. The CDR3 runs from the conserved cysteine through the conserved F or W. A D gene is named only where the DNA matches it firmly. For some rows the clone size is stated as once, few or many, or as a class when expanded; others skip it.

cdr3_aa: CASSSGQALGYGYTF; cdr3_nt: TGTGCCAGCTCATCCGGACAGGCCCTTGGATATGGCTACACCTTC; clone_size: few; d_call: TRBD1; j_call: TRBJ1-2; v_call: TRBV18
cdr3_aa: CSAERTGGEYNEQFF; cdr3_nt: TGCAGTGCTGAAAGGACAGGGGGAGAATACAATGAGCAGTTCTTC; clone_size: few; d_call: TRBD1; j_call: TRBJ2-1; v_call: TRBV20-1
cdr3_aa: CASSYRWGATGETQYF; cdr3_nt: TGTGCCAGCAGTTACAGATGGGGGGCGACAGGGGAGACCCAGTACTTC; clone_size: NA; d_call: NA; j_call: TRBJ2-5; v_call: TRBV6-5
cdr3_aa: CASSPRILLGYEQYF; cdr3_nt: TGTGCCAGCAGCCCTCGGATCCTCCTAGGCTACGAGCAGTACTTC; clone_size: many; d_call: NA; j_call: TRBJ2-7; v_call: TRBV12-3/TRBV12-4
cdr3_aa: CASSLGGQGVAYEQYF; cdr3_nt: TGCGCCAGCAGCTTGGGCGGACAGGGGGTTGCCTACGAGCAGTACTTC; clone_size: many; d_call: TRBD1; j_call: TRBJ2-7; v_call: TRBV5-1
cdr3_aa: CASSWQGGEKLFF; cdr3_nt: TGCGCCAGCAGTTGGCAGGGAGGTGAAAAACTGTTTTTT; clone_size: few; d_call: NA; j_call: TRBJ1-4; v_call: TRBV5-1
cdr3_aa: CASSLGGRAWDEQFF; cdr3_nt: TGTGCCAGCAGCCTAGGGGGGAGGGCCTGGGATGAGCAGTTCTTC; clone_size: many; d_call: NA; j_call: TRBJ2-1; v_call: TRBV12-3/TRBV12-4
cdr3_aa: CASSSQGHMNTEAFF; cdr3_nt: TGTGCCAGCAGCTCACAGGGTCACATGAACACTGAAGCTTTCTTT; clone_size: many; d_call: NA; j_call: TRBJ1-1; v_call: TRBV9
cdr3_aa: CSAESSKNIQYF; cdr3_nt: TGCAGTGCTGAGAGTAGTAAAAACATTCAGTACTTC; clone_size: many; d_call: NA; j_call: TRBJ2-4; v_call: TRBV20-1
cdr3_aa: CASSLSSGREVVDNEQFF; cdr3_nt: TGTGCCAGCAGTTTGTCTAGCGGGAGGGAAGTAGTTGACAATGAGCAGTTCTTC; clone_size: few; d_call: TRBD2; j_call: TRBJ2-1; v_call: TRBV27
cdr3_aa: CSAPSGTGGGREQYF; cdr3_nt: TGCAGTGCCCCTAGCGGGACAGGAGGGGGTAGGGAGCAGTACTTC; clone_size: NA; d_call: NA; j_call: TRBJ2-7; v_call: TRBV20-1
cdr3_aa: CAIGGTSGRSGANVLTF; cdr3_nt: TGTGCCATCGGCGGGACTAGCGGGAGGTCCGGGGCCAACGTCCTGACTTTC; clone_size: NA; d_call: TRBD2; j_call: TRBJ2-6; v_call: TRBV10-3
cdr3_aa: CASSLAGQGGYTF; cdr3_nt: TGTGCCAGCAGCTTAGCGGGGCAGGGTGGCTACACCTTC; clone_size: few; d_call: NA; j_call: TRBJ1-2; v_call: TRBV7-6
cdr3_aa: CASSPSDFATQYF; cdr3_nt: TGTGCCAGCAGCCCCTCCGACTTCGCTACGCAGTATTTT; clone_size: NA; d_call: NA; j_call: TRBJ2-3; v_call: TRBV7-3
cdr3_aa: CASSQDQGAQPQHF; cdr3_nt: TGTGCCAGCAGCCAAGATCAGGGGGCACAGCCCCAGCATTTT; clone_size: few; d_call: TRBD1; j_call: TRBJ1-5; v_call: TRBV4-2
cdr3_aa: CASSDYFGTGGTDTQYF; cdr3_nt: TGTGCCAGTAGTGACTACTTCGGGACAGGGGGCACAGATACGCAGTATTTT; clone_size: NA; d_call: TRBD1; j_call: TRBJ2-3; v_call: TRBV19
cdr3_aa: CASSPRLAGVGYYEQYF; cdr3_nt: TGTGCCAGCAGCCCCCGACTAGCGGGAGTCGGGTACTACGAGCAGTACTTC; clone_size: NA; d_call: TRBD2; j_call: TRBJ2-7; v_call: TRBV7-2
cdr3_aa: CASRKRDILMTQYF; cdr3_nt: TGTGCCAGCAGGAAACGGGACATACTCATGACCCAGTACTTC; clone_size: NA; d_call: NA; j_call: TRBJ2-5; v_call: TRBV6-1
cdr3_aa: CATSRRTNEQFF; cdr3_nt: TGTGCCACCAGCAGAAGAACCAATGAGCAGTTCTTC; clone_size: many; d_call: NA; j_call: TRBJ2-1; v_call: TRBV15
cdr3_aa: CASSLGEDSNQPQHF; cdr3_nt: TGTGCCAGCAGTTTGGGCGAGGATAGCAATCAGCCCCAGCATTTT; clone_size: many; d_call: NA; j_call: TRBJ1-5; v_call: TRBV12-3/TRBV12-4